This T cell receptor beta chain appears in the sequencing data of a study of blood T cell repertoires in COVID-19. Assay used: immunoSEQ multiplex PCR; TCRdb lists only in-frame clones, some missing. The table includes about 140,000 clones, 75% to 90% detected once. V shed 2 bases and J shed 3 bases, with 14 bases lying between them. The CDR3 is 15 residues long. Germline-derived CDR1 and CDR2 are MDHEN and SYDVKM. This TCR was recovered from a woman older than 75 with acute or convalescent COVID-19. Sequencing was done on a sample of peripheral blood. This chain connects TRBV28 to TRBJ2-7, with D tentatively TRBD1 (6 bases). This CDR3 reads CASSLVRGGDYEQYF. CDR3 sequence (DNA): TGTGCCAGCAGTTTAGTACGAGGGGGTGACTACGAGCAGTACTTC. Full variable domain (missing parts from reference TRBV28 and TRBJ2-7): DVKVTQSSRYLVKRTGEKVFLECVQDMDHENMFWYRQDPGLGLRLIYFSYDVKMKEKGDIPEGYSVSREKKERFSLILESASTNQTSMYLCASSLVRGGDYEQYFGPGTRLTVT.